A single TCR beta chain is shown here with its context. This entry belongs to a study of glioma-infiltrating T cells after dendritic cell vaccination. Study in general: Dendritic cell vaccine was injected intradermally three times, biweekly.

CDR1 is SGHDT and CDR2 is YYEEEE in the germline V gene. Unmatched junction bases numbered 10, after V lost 2 bases and J lost 4 bases. This CDR3 region has 16 residues. Primers: 60 V beta forward and 13 J beta reverse. Clones were read by immunoSEQ multiplex PCR, and TCRdb kept only the in-frame ones, dropping some. The sample lists about 50,000 clones, over 75% seen once, with about an eighth in the top ten. None of the glioblastoma patients had an isocitrate dehydrogenase mutation. This receptor was identified in a human donor with glioblastoma. This specimen was blood, taken before dendritic cell vaccination. This chain connects TRBV5-6 to TRBJ1-1, with TRBD1 identical over 8 bases. DNA of the CDR3: TGTGCCAGCAGCTTCGAAGGACAGGGTGGCGTCACTGAAGCTTTCTTT. Translating gives CASSFEGQGGVTEAFF.